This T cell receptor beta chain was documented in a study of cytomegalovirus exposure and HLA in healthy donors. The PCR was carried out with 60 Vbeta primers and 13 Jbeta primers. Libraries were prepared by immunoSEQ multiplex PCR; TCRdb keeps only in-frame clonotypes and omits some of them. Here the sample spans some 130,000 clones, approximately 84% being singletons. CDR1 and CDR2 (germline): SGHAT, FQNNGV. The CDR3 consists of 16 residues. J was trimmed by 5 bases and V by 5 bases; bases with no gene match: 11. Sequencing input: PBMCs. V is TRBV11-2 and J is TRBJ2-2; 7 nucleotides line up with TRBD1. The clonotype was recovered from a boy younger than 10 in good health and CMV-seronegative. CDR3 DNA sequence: TGTGCCAGCAGCCATAATACAGGGGTTTTGACCGGGGAGCTGTTTTTT. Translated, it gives CASSHNTGVLTGELFF.